This is a list of T cell receptor beta chains from one sample in a study of CD8 T cells in ankylosing spondylitis. TCRdb called the 5' RACE reads again in MiXCR, with one record for every CDR3 protein. The sample consists of 300,000 to 400,000 distinct CDR3 sequences, approximately 22% of them appearing once. Sequencing was performed on blood, either unsorted or a sorted T cell fraction (not recorded which). The receptors stem from a male donor with ankylosing spondylitis or in good health (not recorded which). CDR3s include the opening cysteine and the closing phenylalanine or tryptophan. The D gene is left open where the match is weak. Some rows have no size entry. The others give once, few or many, or a class for an expanded clone.

j_gene | d_gene | abundance | v_gene | CDR3aa | CDR3nt
TRBJ2-5 | TRBD2 | . | TRBV11-2 | CASSLPGGGQETQYF | TGTGCCAGCAGCTTACCCGGGGGGGGGCAAGAGACCCAGTACTTC
TRBJ2-5 | . | . | TRBV12-3/TRBV12-4 | CASSFGVFQETQYF | TGTGCCAGCAGTTTCGGGGTCTTCCAAGAGACCCAGTACTTC
TRBJ2-7 | . | once | TRBV27 | CASSLYRGANNQYF | TGTGCCAGCAGTTTATACCGGGGGGCCAACAACCAGTACTTC
TRBJ2-7 | . | few | TRBV9 | CASSVEGNEQYF | TGTGCCAGCAGCGTAGAGGGAAACGAGCAGTACTTC
TRBJ1-2 | TRBD1 | few | TRBV28 | CASSLKDRGRIYGYTF | TGTGCCAGCAGTTTAAAAGACAGGGGGCGGATCTATGGCTACACCTTC
TRBJ2-3 | TRBD1 | . | TRBV12-3/TRBV12-4 | CASSWGQDYTDTQYF | TGTGCCAGCAGTTGGGGACAGGACTACACAGATACGCAGTATTTT
TRBJ1-1 | . | few | TRBV12-3/TRBV12-4 | CASSPGAVGNTEAFF | TGTGCCAGCAGTCCCGGGGCCGTGGGCAACACTGAAGCTTTCTTT
TRBJ1-5 | . | . | TRBV12-3/TRBV12-4 | CASSYWGNSNQPQHF | TGTGCCAGCAGTTATTGGGGAAATAGCAATCAGCCCCAGCATTTT
TRBJ2-7 | TRBD1 | . | TRBV10-3 | CAVRQGSVYDEQYF | TGTGCCGTCAGACAGGGTTCGGTTTACGACGAGCAGTACTTC
TRBJ2-1 | . | . | TRBV5-1 | CASTFPLARHLCSYNEQFF | TGCGCCAGCACCTTCCCTCTTGCCCGACACCTTTGCTCCTACAATGAGCAGTTCTTC
TRBJ2-3 | . | . | TRBV7-3 | CASSLGGARADTQYF | TGTGCCAGCAGCTTAGGCGGGGCTCGCGCAGATACGCAGTATTTT
TRBJ2-7 | . | few | TRBV6-2/TRBV6-3 | CASSYGDNYEQYF | TGTGCCAGCAGTTACGGGGACAACTACGAGCAGTACTTC
TRBJ2-3 | TRBD1 | few | TRBV10-3 | CAINPGQTLFDTDTQYF | TGTGCCATCAACCCGGGACAGACCCTCTTCGACACAGATACGCAGTATTTT
TRBJ1-2 | . | many | TRBV29-1 | CSVEDRPEHYGYTF | TGCAGCGTTGAAGATCGACCGGAGCACTATGGCTACACCTTC
TRBJ2-1 | TRBD2 | . | TRBV4-2 | CASSQDLLLAGRGEQFF | TGTGCCAGCAGCCAAGATCTTTTACTAGCGGGGAGGGGTGAGCAGTTCTTC
TRBJ1-2 | . | few | TRBV6-1 | CASGRYRDGYTF | TGTGCCAGCGGGCGGTATCGGGATGGCTACACCTTC
TRBJ1-1 | TRBD1 | . | TRBV6-5 | CASSFDRGYTEAFF | TGTGCCAGCAGTTTTGACAGGGGGTACACTGAAGCTTTCTTT
TRBJ1-6 | TRBD1 | few | TRBV15 | CATSTDRFADNSPLHF | TGTGCCACCAGCACGGACAGGTTCGCGGATAATTCACCCCTCCACTTT
TRBJ1-4 | . | few | TRBV12-3/TRBV12-4 | CASRREATNEKLFF | TGTGCCAGCAGAAGGGAGGCAACTAATGAAAAACTGTTTTTT
TRBJ2-7 | TRBD2 | few | TRBV2 | CASSEIAGGTTYEQYF | TGTGCCAGCAGTGAAATAGCGGGGGGAACTACCTACGAGCAGTACTTC